The source of this T cell receptor (beta chain) is a study of technical replicates of blood from a handful of donors. The germline V gene encodes CDR1 SGHVS and CDR2 FQNEAQ. CDR3 length: 14 residues. After removal of 6 bases from V and 2 bases from J, the junction contained 7 bases not matched to a gene. Data came from immunoSEQ multiplex PCR; TCRdb stores just in-frame clones and leaves some out. The sample shows more than 45,000 clones, about nine tenths of them seen only once. What was sequenced was PBMCs. The chain links TRBV7-8 to TRBJ2-7; 7 bases map to TRBD2. This clonotype was sampled from a human donor in good health. Some clones in this sample may be carry-over from other donors' samples. The CDR3 DNA follows: TGTGCCAGCAGTTCAGGAGCGGGAACCTACGAGCAGTACTTC. Its translation is CASSSGAGTYEQYF.